This entry lists 27 T cell receptor beta chains sequenced from one sample in a study of T-cell memory formation after mild COVID-19. From the 5' RACE reads, TCRdb called clonotypes with MiXCR, one entry per CDR3 protein. Counted here are a few hundred thousand distinct CDR3 sequences, roughly 19% occurring once; the ten biggest clones make up roughly 21%. Sequencing was carried out using PBMCs or a T cell subset sorted from them (not recorded which). These receptors were obtained from a man between 18 and 35 years old who had mild COVID-19 (a few samples of this study predate the infection). Cell type and time point are not known.

This clonotype turned up a few times. The rearrangement links TRBV6-6 to TRBJ1-4; 9 positions match TRBD1. V lost 7 bases to trimming and J lost 8 bases; unmatched junction nucleotides: 20. The CDR3 covers 18 residues. Germline-derived CDR1 and CDR2 are MNHNY and SVGAGI (reference sequence). In DNA form, the CDR3 reads TGTGCCAGCACCAGGGCTCAGAAAACCGGGACAGGGAACGAAAAACTGTTTTTT. Translation gives CASTRAQKTGTGNEKLFF.

This rearrangement joins TRBV5-1 to TRBJ2-1; TRBD2 might be the D (5 bases). V was cut by 5 bases and J by 2 bases, with 8 bases left in between. The CDR3 consists of 13 residues. CDR1 is SGHRS, CDR2 YFSETQ, per germline. CDR3 residues: CASRGVPYNEQFF. The CDR3 bases are TGCGCCAGCAGGGGAGTCCCCTACAATGAGCAGTTCTTC.

This chain links TRBV6-2 or TRBV6-3 with TRBJ2-7, with 7 bases matching TRBD2. The ends lost 4 bases at V and 7 bases at J; junction bases unmatched: 1. This CDR3 contains 11 residues. CDR1 and CDR2 (germline): MNHEY, SVGEGT. The CDR3 DNA follows: TGTGCCAGCAGTTTCGGGAGGGAGCAGTACGTC. This encodes CASSFGREQYV.

DNA of the CDR3: TGCAGCGCTAGTGCTTGGGGAGAATATGGCTACACCTTC. This translates into CSASAWGEYGYTF. The V gene is TRBV29-1, the J gene TRBJ1-2; D not certain. V was trimmed by 7 bases and J by 5 bases, leaving 17 bases between them. Germline CDR1 is SQVTM and CDR2 is ANQGSEA. This CDR3 is 13 amino acids long.

This clonotype was counted once. The genes are TRBV5-5 and TRBJ1-5; D gene uncertain. The CDR3 is made up of 14 amino acids. The germline CDR1 and CDR2 sequences are SGHKS and YYEKEE (reference sequence). V was shortened by 4 bases and J by 4 bases, with 12 bases between the two germline ends. CDR3 in amino acids: CASSPLPGNQPQHF. In nucleotides, the CDR3 is TGTGCCAGCAGCCCCCTACCGGGGAATCAGCCCCAGCATTTT.

The chain links TRBV18 to TRBJ2-4; TRBD1 might be the D (6 bases). The CDR3 sequence is 15 residues long. The germline V gene encodes CDR1 KGHSH and CDR2 LQKENI. V was trimmed by 2 bases and J by 5 bases, leaving 13 bases between them. In nucleotides, the CDR3 is TGTGCCAGCTCACCAATCTTGGGGGCACAAAACATTCAGTACTTC. Protein sequence: CASSPILGAQNIQYF.

This clonotype was counted a few times. The V gene is TRBV6-2 or TRBV6-3, the J gene TRBJ2-6; D not resolved. Between the trimmed V and J ends, which lost 7 bases and 2 bases, there was a span of 15 bases. Germline V gene sequence: CDR1 MNHEY, CDR2 SVGEGT. The CDR3 totals 16 residues. The CDR3 sequence: CASNTMWVAGANVLTF. The CDR3 DNA reads as TGTGCCAGCAACACCATGTGGGTAGCTGGGGCCAACGTCCTGACTTTC.

The chain combines TRBV29-1 with TRBJ1-2, with TRBD1 matching 7 bases. Losses at the gene ends were 7 bases for V and 5 bases for J; bases not matched to a gene: 4. CDR3 length: 11 amino acids. From germline, CDR1 is SQVTM and CDR2 ANQGSEA. CDR3 in amino acids: CSAGQSYGYTF. CDR3 in DNA: TGCAGCGCGGGACAGTCGTATGGCTACACCTTC.

J is TRBJ2-5 and V is TRBV12-3 or TRBV12-4; D is unclear. The ends were cut back, 3 bases at V and 2 bases at J, with 7 bases in the middle. The CDR3 consists of 13 residues. CDR3 in DNA: TGTGCCAGCAGTTTTAGGGTTCAAGAGACCCAGTACTTC. Its protein is CASSFRVQETQYF.

In this sample, this clonotype turned up a few times. The J gene is TRBJ1-2, the V gene TRBV4-3; no clear D gene. Germline V CDR1 and CDR2: LGHNA, YSLEER. The CDR3 length is 13 residues. V lost 2 bases and J lost 8, with 12 bases in between. CDR3 protein: CASSQYEDEGYTF. The CDR3, as DNA: TGCGCCAGCAGCCAATATGAGGATGAGGGCTACACCTTC.

In this sample, this clonotype turned up a few times. The chain links TRBV6-5 to TRBJ2-6; D remains unclear. Trimming stripped 6 bases from V and 4 bases from J, with 19 bases between. In germline, CDR1 is MNHEY, CDR2 SVGAGI. CDR3 size: 17 residues. CDR3 sequence: CASSSIRTEQGANVLTF. CDR3 DNA: TGTGCCAGCAGCTCGATAAGGACCGAGCAGGGGGCCAACGTCCTGACTTTC.

This clonotype showed up just a few times. The chain recombines TRBV6-1 with TRBJ1-5; D perhaps matches TRBD1 (5 bases). This CDR3 has 16 residues. Germline CDR1 and CDR2: MNHNS and SASEGT. The V end lost 4 bases, the J end lost 2 bases, and 15 bases lay between the germline ends. CDR3 amino acids: CASSGQWPGGNQPQHF. In nucleotides, the CDR3 is TGTGCCAGCAGTGGACAGTGGCCCGGTGGCAATCAGCCCCAGCATTTT.

The chain uses TRBV7-3 and TRBJ1-1, with 7 nucleotides matching TRBD1. The V gene's germline CDR1 is SGHTA and CDR2 FQGTGA. The CDR3 loop spans 14 amino acids. Trimming removed 5 bases from V and 4 bases from J; junction bases left unmatched: 7. This CDR3 is CASSVQGRGTEAFF. The CDR3 DNA reads TGTGCCAGCAGCGTACAGGGGCGTGGCACTGAAGCTTTCTTT. Using reference TRBV7-3 and TRBJ1-1 for the parts outside the CDR3, the full variable domain is GAGVSQTPSNKVTEKGKYVELRCDPISGHTALYWYRQSLGQGPEFLIYFQGTGAADDSGLPNDRFFAVRPEGSVSTLKIQRTERGDSAVYLCASSVQGRGTEAFFGQGTRLTVV.

The rearrangement joins TRBV5-1 to TRBJ2-3, with TRBD1 as a possible D gene (5 bases). The V end lost 1 base, the J end lost 0 bases, and 9 bases lay between the germline ends. CDR1 is SGHRS, CDR2 YFSETQ, per germline. The length of the CDR3 is 15 residues. The CDR3 is CASSLQGSSTDTQYF. The CDR3 DNA is TGCGCCAGCAGCTTGCAGGGATCTAGCACAGATACGCAGTATTTT.

The chain carries TRBV23-1 and TRBJ2-6, with D perhaps assigned TRBD1 or TRBD2 (7 bases each). TRBV23-1 is an ORF, with its function uncertain. This CDR3 spans 17 amino acids. With 3 bases removed from V and 0 bases from J, the gap between germline ends came to 12 bases. Here the CDR3 reads CASSQGRGLSGANVLTF. The CDR3 nucleotides read TGCGCCAGCAGTCAGGGGAGGGGGCTCTCTGGGGCCAACGTCCTGACTTTC.

The chain links TRBV7-6 to TRBJ1-6; the D is unclear. This CDR3 is 16 amino acids long. Between the trimmed V and J ends, which lost 1 base and 0 bases, there was a span of 7 bases. Looked up from germline, CDR1 is SGHVS and CDR2 is FNYEAQ. DNA for the CDR3: TGTGCCAGCAGCTTAGATGGAAGCTCCTATAATTCACCCCTCCACTTT. The encoded protein is CASSLDGSSYNSPLHF.

The chain couples TRBV24-1 to TRBJ1-4, with D unclear. This CDR3 has 16 residues. Germline loops: CDR1 KGHDR, CDR2 SFDVKD. Trimming shortened V by 3 bases and J by 0 bases, and 10 bases separated the two germline ends. The chain's CDR3 is CATSDPRGATNEKLFF. The CDR3 nucleotides read TGTGCCACCAGTGATCCTCGAGGTGCAACTAATGAAAAACTGTTTTTT.

The chain recombines TRBV20-1 with TRBJ1-2; TRBD1 matches at 9 bases. The CDR3 runs 15 residues. Germline values: CDR1 DFQATT, CDR2 SNEGSKA (reference sequence). The V and J ends lost 0 bases and 5 bases, in that order; junction bases with no gene match: 7. CDR3 protein: CSARDSGTGNYGYTF. The CDR3, as DNA: TGCAGTGCTAGAGATTCCGGGACAGGGAATTATGGCTACACCTTC.

This clonotype was observed a handful of times. The rearrangement links TRBV27 to TRBJ2-1; 9 positions match TRBD2. V was clipped by 3 bases and J by 8 bases; unmatched bases: 5. CDR1 MNHEY and CDR2 SMNVEV come from the germline V gene (reference sequence). This CDR3 comprises 14 residues. The CDR3 here is CASSFVAGVYEQFF. DNA for the CDR3: TGTGCCAGCAGTTTTGTAGCGGGGGTTTATGAGCAGTTCTTC.

This chain links TRBV11-2 with TRBJ2-7, with 14 bases fitting TRBD2. The germline V gene encodes CDR1 SGHAT and CDR2 FQNNGV. The CDR3 is 17 amino acids. Trimming at V came to 7 bases and at J to 2 bases, leaving 10 bases not matched to a gene. CDR3 residues: CASTTKPGLAGAYEQYF. The CDR3 DNA reads TGTGCCAGCACCACGAAACCGGGACTAGCGGGGGCCTACGAGCAGTACTTC.

The V gene is TRBV4-1, the J gene TRBJ1-2; D is perhaps TRBD1 (5 bases). From germline, CDR1 is MGHRA and CDR2 YSYEKL. V was clipped by 5 bases and J by 3 bases, with 16 bases between them. This CDR3 is 15 amino acids long. This CDR3 is CASSGGWGDDYGYTF. As DNA, the CDR3 is TGCGCCAGCAGCGGAGGATGGGGGGATGACTATGGCTACACCTTC.

V usage is TRBV12-3 or TRBV12-4 and J usage is TRBJ2-3; perhaps TRBD1 as D (5 bases). Trimming left V 8 bases short and J 2 bases short, with 11 bases between. This CDR3 is 13 amino acids long. CDR3 DNA sequence: TGTGCCAGCCAGGACACCTTCACAGATACGCAGTATTTT. As protein: CASQDTFTDTQYF.

This clonotype was observed a handful of times. This rearrangement joins TRBV10-1 to TRBJ2-3; 9 nucleotides agree with TRBD2. The V gene's germline CDR1 is WNHNN and CDR2 SYGVQD (reference sequence). After removal of 2 bases from V and 3 bases from J, the junction contained 6 bases not matched to a gene. This CDR3 spans 16 amino acids. The CDR3 spells CASSELSGGETDTQYF. The CDR3 DNA is TGCGCCAGCAGTGAGCTTAGCGGGGGCGAAACAGATACGCAGTATTTT.

This chain connects TRBV3-1 to TRBJ2-5, with D possibly TRBD2 on 5 matching bases. Per germline, CDR1 LGHDT and CDR2 YNNKEL (reference sequence). CDR3 length: 14 amino acids. V was shortened by 0 bases and J by 5 bases, with 10 bases between the two germline ends. CDR3 bases: TGTGCCAGCAGCCAAGACGGCCGGAGGGAGACCCAGTACTTC. This codes for CASSQDGRRETQYF.

This clonotype appeared many times. The rearrangement uses TRBV7-9 and TRBJ1-3; 11 nucleotides line up with TRBD1. CDR1 is SEHNR and CDR2 is FQNEAQ in the germline V gene (reference sequence). Trimming cost V 11 bases and J 0 bases; bases outside gene matches: 9. This CDR3 is 16 amino acids long. The CDR3 DNA sequence: TGTGCCTCACGCACGGGGACAGGGGGCTCTGGAAACACCATATATTTT. Its protein is CASRTGTGGSGNTIYF.

This clonotype has more than one count but fewer than ten. V is TRBV27 and J is TRBJ2-5, with D possibly matching TRBD2 (5 bases). This CDR3 is built from 16 residues. Trimming pared 5 bases from V and 1 base from J, leaving 17 bases between. Germline V gene data show CDR1 as MNHEY and CDR2 as SMNVEV (reference sequence). The CDR3, as DNA: TGTGCCAGCAGTCGGGATATTGGAGCGAGCCAAGAGACCCAGTACTTC. Residues: CASSRDIGASQETQYF.

This clonotype has only a few counts. The chain uses TRBV7-8 and TRBJ2-1; 15 nucleotides line up with TRBD2. CDR3 length equals 16 residues. V shed 5 bases and J 5 bases; nucleotides not matched to a gene: 4. CDR1 is SGHVS and CDR2 is FQNEAQ in the germline V gene. The CDR3 nucleotides are TGTGCCAGCAGCGCCGGACTAGCGGGGGGGAACAATGAGCAGTTCTTC. It translates to CASSAGLAGGNNEQFF.